This TCR beta chain was identified in a study of beta chain features in type 1 diabetes (dated by TCRdb to 2016 to 2019). With respect to the entire study: Mean age, gender distribution, total cell number and subset yield were not different between patients and healthy donors. A total of some 110 million sorted cells were examined across all samples, and a strong correlation was observed between cell number per subset and RNA yield. The study compared the TCRB repertoires of sorted circulating CD4+ T cell subsets in recently diagnosed type 1 diabetes patients with those in matched healthy donors. Regulatory and stem cell-like memory subsets were obtained from only 8 patients and about eight healthy donors, while naive and central memory subsets were obtained from all 30 or so donors.

The entire isolated RNA was reverse transcribed using the High Capacity cDNA Reverse Transcription Kit, and thus expressed TCRB transcripts were sequenced. Deep immunoSEQ sequencing was applied to naive, central memory and regulatory T cell samples, giving an average of roughly 3.3 million total reads per sample. After sorted cells were lysed in RLT buffer, RNA was extracted with DNase-treated RNeasy Micro or Mini kits, with the choice depending on cell number. To prevent cross-contamination, each cell subset was processed individually, whereas patient and healthy donor samples were processed jointly. TCRB sequences were amplified from cDNA with the immunoSEQ multiplex PCR, producing 87-bp fragments spanning the CDR3 region. Amplicons were sequenced on the Illumina HiSeq platform. Concerning the study's data processing: PCR bias was computationally corrected using synthetic template baselines, reads within Hamming distance 2 were collapsed, and singletons that could not be merged were discarded. Reads were aligned to IMGT to assign V, D and J genes, CDR3 length, and insertions or deletions at six rearrangement sites. Within each subset, clonotype counts were normalized to the number of sorted cells before true diversity and Gini coefficients were calculated with the tcR R package. The overlap coefficient, calculated on TCRB nucleotide sequences, was used to quantify repertoire sharing. Out-of-frame TCRB sequences from naive cells were analyzed as a proxy for the pre-selection repertoire. TCRdb carries this immuneACCESS record with in-frame sequences only. Its versions omit some clonotypes, under half of them owing to an unresolved V gene in the studies checked, with the rest unexplained. The V and J calls and clone size were taken over from that table, and D and trimming were inferred from the DNA. Recorded for this sample are some 170,000 clones; 63% of them occurred a single time. The ten largest clonotypes hold about 0.089% of the sample.

This clone was seen a handful of times. What this receptor recognizes is not known. No base quality information exists; no much larger clone differs at one position. Each donor gave one peripheral blood draw, averaging roughly 100 mL, which was collected into heparinised tubes. Using a panel that included CD45RO, CCR7, CD25, CD127, CD95 and CD27, naive, central memory, regulatory and stem cell-like memory CD4+ T cells were sorted on a BD FACSAria II. Every sorted population had a purity above 98%. Right away, PBMCs were isolated by Lymphoprep density gradient centrifugation and were stained directly, with no culture step. To minimize batch effects, samples were stained and sorted in pairs, one healthy donor with one patient per experiment. Deletion took 2 bases off V and 7 bases off J, with a span of 11 bases between the germline ends. From cysteine to phenylalanine, the CDR3 is 13 amino acids long. The CDR3 DNA has 39 bases and is translated from base 1. For CDR1 and CDR2, the germline V gene lists SGHDN and FVKESK.

Broad study findings and their caveats: PCR might favor shorter templates, but patient and control samples were amplified and corrected together, so any skew would affect both groups equally. Fewer insertions and more nucleotide deletions at VDJ recombination sites were observed in patients with type 1 diabetes, implying thymic rearrangement abnormalities. The naive, central memory and regulatory TCRB repertoires appeared to resemble one another more closely among patients than among healthy donors. In all four CD4+ subsets, TCRB CDR3 length was moderately but significantly shorter in type 1 diabetes patients. Because cDNA was sequenced instead of genomic DNA, activated cells with high expression could be over-represented, although the groups did not differ in activation or CD3 levels. Because small numbers of individuals were included in the HLA sub-analyses, any influence of HLA type on TCRB rearrangement was left unresolved.

The specimen sequenced was naive CD4+ T cells from blood. The sample's cell subset or site label, decoded: true naive CD4+ T cells. This sequence originates from a man aged 30 to 39 with type 1 diabetes. Recombination linked TRBV14 to TRBJ2-5, with no D gene named confidently. The sequenced DNA is TGTGCCAGCAGCCAATCAGCTTCGGGGACCCAGTACTTC. It codes for CASSQSASGTQYF.